The 18 T cell receptor beta chains given below trace back to one sample, sequenced in a study of cytomegalovirus exposure and HLA in healthy donors. It was with 60 Vbeta and 13 Jbeta primers that the PCR ran. Profiled with immunoSEQ multiplex PCR; TCRdb holds only in-frame clones, not every one. The sample holds 100,000 to 150,000 clones. Input material: PBMCs. All receptors derive from a middle-aged man in good health and CMV-seronegative.

The chain combines TRBV11-3 with TRBJ2-5; no clear D. Germline CDR1 is SGHNT and CDR2 is YENEEA. This CDR3 has 15 amino acids. V shed 1 base and J shed 5 bases, with 14 bases lying between them. The CDR3 DNA reads as TGTGCCAGCAGCTTAGGGTCGAAGCAAGAGGAGACCCAGTACTTC. Its protein product is CASSLGSKQEETQYF.

In nucleotides, the CDR3 is TGTGCCAGCAGTGCAACCGCTAGCTACGAGCAGTACTTC. This gives the protein CASSATASYEQYF. This rearrangement joins TRBV6-1 to TRBJ2-5, with no clear D. The J call may be mistaken, given a closer DNA end match to TRBJ2-7. Looked up from germline, CDR1 is MNHNS and CDR2 is SASEGT. There are 13 residues in the CDR3.

CDR3 region: CASKSPRGSYEQYF. The DNA of the CDR3 is TGTGCCAGCAAGTCACCAAGGGGGTCCTACGAGCAGTACTTC. The rearrangement uses TRBV6-1 and TRBJ2-7; possibly TRBD1 for D (6 bases). V lost 7 bases and J 1 base, leaving 14 bases between the germline ends. Per the germline V gene, CDR1 is MNHNS and CDR2 is SASEGT. The CDR3 runs to 14 residues.

The rearrangement uses TRBV6-6 and TRBJ1-2; D might be TRBD1 (5 bases). The CDR3 consists of 13 residues. Trimming took 6 bases from V and 8 from J, leaving 16 bases between them. Germline assignment: CDR1 MNHNY and CDR2 SVGAGI (reference sequence). This chain's CDR3 is CASRGEGGGGYTF. For the CDR3, the DNA is TGTGCCAGCAGGGGGGAGGGCGGAGGCGGCTACACCTTC.

The chain joins TRBV19 to TRBJ1-2; 7 positions agree with TRBD1. After removal of 4 bases from V and 1 base from J, the junction contained 3 bases not matched to a gene. The CDR3 is 14 amino acids. Germline CDR1 and CDR2: LNHDA and SQIVND (reference sequence). Written as DNA, the CDR3 is TGTGCCAGTAGTAGGGACAGCATTAACTATGGCTACACCTTC. It is translated as CASSRDSINYGYTF. The entire variable domain, with the rest obtained from reference TRBV19 and TRBJ1-2, is as follows: DGGITQSPKYLFRKEGQNVTLSCEQNLNHDAMYWYRQDPGQGLRLIYYSQIVNDFQKGDIAEGYSVSREKKESFPLTVTSAQKNPTAFYLCASSRDSINYGYTFGSGTRLTVV.

The chain joins TRBV11-2 to TRBJ2-4; D may be TRBD1 (5 bases). CDR3 length: 13 amino acids. Trimming left V 8 bases short and J 5 bases short, with 13 bases between. CDR1 is SGHAT, CDR2 FQNNGV, per germline. The CDR3 DNA follows: TGTGCCAGCGGGAAGGGGATCCAAAACATTCAGTACTTC. It encodes CASGKGIQNIQYF.

This chain joins TRBV18 and TRBJ1-1; 10 bases are shared with TRBD1. Germline lookup yields CDR1 KGHSH and CDR2 LQKENI. The length of the CDR3 is 14 residues. J gave up 5 bases and V 6 bases, and 6 bases lay outside the gene matches. The CDR3: CASSRQGAGTEAFF. CDR3 in DNA: TGTGCCAGCTCGCGACAGGGGGCAGGGACTGAAGCTTTCTTT.

The genes are TRBV5-5 and TRBJ1-1, with 10 bases matching TRBD1. This CDR3 comprises 18 residues. V lost 1 base and J lost 1; bases outside the gene matches: 10. Germline V gives CDR1 SGHKS, CDR2 YYEKEE (reference sequence). CDR3 coding DNA: TGTGCCAGCAGCTTGTGGTTTGGGACAGGGGATACGAACACTGAAGCTTTCTTT. Protein product: CASSLWFGTGDTNTEAFF.

V usage is TRBV7-2 and J usage is TRBJ2-7, with TRBD2 as a possible D gene (6 bases). In germline, CDR1 is SGHTA, CDR2 FQGNSA. Deletions cut 3 bases from V and 3 bases from J, with 9 bases between. There are 13 residues in the CDR3. In nucleotides, the CDR3 is TGTGCCAGCAGCTTCGGGACTGGCTACGAGCAGTACTTC. This sequence encodes CASSFGTGYEQYF.

V gene TRBV7-9 combines with J gene TRBJ2-7; 9 bases agree with TRBD2. J gave up 4 bases and V 0 bases, and 16 bases lay outside the gene matches. There are 19 residues in the CDR3. Per germline, CDR1 SEHNR and CDR2 FQNEAQ (reference sequence). CDR3 protein: CASSLAFTPLAGSRYEQYF. The CDR3 DNA reads as TGTGCCAGCAGCTTAGCGTTTACCCCCCTAGCGGGAAGTCGGTACGAGCAGTACTTC.

The CDR3 DNA reads TGCGCCAGCAGCCAGGCGTGGACAGGGGGCTACGAGCAGTACTTC. The encoded protein is CASSQAWTGGYEQYF. The chain combines TRBV4-3 with TRBJ2-7; the match to TRBD1 covers 10 bases. The germline gives CDR1 LGHNA, CDR2 YSLEER. The ends lost 3 bases at V and 3 bases at J; junction bases unmatched: 5. The length of the CDR3 is 15 residues.

In the case of this clone: The junction departs from the called germline gene at one end, perhaps through a read error. The rearrangement joins TRBV7-2 to TRBJ2-7, with a possible D match to TRBD2 (6 bases). This CDR3 contains 13 residues. The germline V gene has CDR1 SGHTA and CDR2 FQGNSA. In DNA, the CDR3 is TGTGCCAGCAGCTTACGGTTGGGGGAGGTACATTTATTC. Residues: CASSLRLGEVHLF.

The chain uses TRBV19 and TRBJ2-1, with 7 bases aligning to TRBD2. Trimming removed 5 bases from V and 10 bases from J; junction bases left unmatched: 5. CDR1 is LNHDA and CDR2 is SQIVND in the germline V gene (reference sequence). This CDR3 contains 12 residues. CDR3 bases: TGTGCCAGTAGTCCTGGCGGGGGAGAGCAGTTCTTC. It specifies CASSPGGGEQFF.

The chain couples TRBV7-2 to TRBJ2-5; 7 bases map to TRBD2. The end of the DNA is better explained by TRBJ2-7, so the J call may be wrong. CDR1 is SGHTA and CDR2 is FQGNSA in the germline V gene. The CDR3 spans 13 residues. DNA for the CDR3: TGTGCCAGCAGCTTTGGGGGGGGAGGCGAGCAGTACTTC. Translation: CASSFGGGGEQYF.

V gene TRBV11-2 combines with J gene TRBJ2-1; D call uncertain. Germline CDR1 reads SGHAT; CDR2 reads FQNNGV. V was clipped by 1 base and J by 0 bases, with 13 bases between them. CDR3 length: 17 residues. The CDR3 protein is CASSLVAAQSSYNEQFF. CDR3 bases: TGTGCCAGCAGCTTAGTCGCAGCGCAGAGCTCCTACAATGAGCAGTTCTTC.

The chain employs TRBV6-1 and TRBJ2-7, with TRBD2 matching over 9 bases. Trimming took 6 bases from V and 2 from J; bases not matched to a gene: 5. Looked up from germline, CDR1 is MNHNS and CDR2 is SASEGT. CDR3 length equals 14 residues. CDR3 nucleotide sequence: TGTGCCAGCAGGGGGGGACTAGCTCCCTACGAGCAGTACTTC. Its protein product is CASRGGLAPYEQYF.

This rearrangement joins TRBV6-5 to TRBJ2-7, with D possibly TRBD1 on 5 matching bases. CDR3 size: 14 residues. Germline V CDR1 and CDR2: MNHEY, SVGAGI. Trimming took off 5 bases at V and 0 bases at J, with 11 bases between the two ends. CDR3 sequence (DNA): TGTGCCAGCAGTCGGACACCTTCCTCCTACGAGCAGTACTTC. This codes for CASSRTPSSYEQYF.

This chain joins TRBV6-6 and TRBJ2-1, with 7 nucleotides matching TRBD1. Germline CDR1 is MNHNY and CDR2 is SVGAGI (reference sequence). V lost 6 bases to trimming and J lost 6 bases; unmatched junction nucleotides: 8. This CDR3 is built from 14 residues. CDR3 loop: CASSYTGTVNEQFF. CDR3 DNA sequence: TGTGCCAGCAGCTACACCGGGACAGTCAATGAGCAGTTCTTC.